Below, one TCR beta chain is given with its context. No antigen is known for it. Germline V CDR1 and CDR2: MDHEN, SYDVKM. The CDR3 sequence is 15 residues long. V lost 5 bases to trimming and J lost 9 bases, with 23 bases between them. Using a J-beta primer mix together with a sample-barcoded 5' primer, a second PCR was run for roughly 7 to 11 cycles. TCRdb processed the 5' RACE reads anew with MiXCR; each CDR3 protein has one entry. Among about 640,000 distinct CDR3 sequences listed, roughly 31% were seen once. The sample belongs to a study of blood T cells in healthy people across ages. Findings of the study overall: Strong correlation linked observed beta diversity and percent naive T cells.

Sequencing was carried out using blood. This clonotype was sampled from a woman of 80 years or more in good health. The rearrangement uses TRBV28 and TRBJ2-7, with D perhaps being TRBD1 or TRBD2 (5 bases each). Here the CDR3 DNA reads TGTGCCAGCAGTGAAACCGTCCTCCGGGATCAGGGGCAGTACTTC. Its translation: CASSETVLRDQGQYF.